This passage covers 21 T cell receptor beta chains from one sample sequenced in a study of blood T cells in healthy people across ages. Primers used in a second PCR of about 7 to 12 cycles were a sample-barcoded 5' primer and a J-beta primer mix. From the 5' RACE reads, TCRdb called clonotypes with MiXCR, one entry per CDR3 protein. The sample includes some 730,000 distinct CDR3 sequences, about a fifth of them seen just once. Sequences were obtained from blood. The source of these receptors is a man aged 65-85 years in good health.

The sample holds one count of this clonotype. The junction departs from the called germline gene at one end, perhaps through a read error. V and J are TRBV12-3 or TRBV12-4 and TRBJ1-1, with 8 bases fitting TRBD1. This CDR3 comprises 13 residues. In DNA, the CDR3 is TGTGCCAGCAGGCTGACAGGGGCGGCTGAAGCTTTTTTT. Its translation: CASRLTGAAEAFF.

The J gene is TRBJ2-5, the V gene TRBV7-3, with no clear D. The V gene lost 5 bases and the J gene lost 2 bases, with 9 bases spanning the gap. This CDR3 contains 13 residues. CDR1 is SGHTA and CDR2 is FQGTGA in the germline V gene. The CDR3 DNA follows: TGTGCCAGCAGCCCTAGGCGTCAAGAGACCCAGTACTTC. Residues: CASSPRRQETQYF.

This clonotype occurred a few times. The genes are TRBV5-1 and TRBJ2-2, with TRBD1 identical over 7 bases. The junction had 8 bases not matched to a gene; V was cut back by 2 bases and J by 7 bases. Germline V gives CDR1 SGHRS, CDR2 YFSETQ. This CDR3 comprises 15 residues. Here the CDR3 DNA reads TGCGCCAGCAGCTTCGAGGGGGCGCAAAACGGGGAGCTGTTTTTT. The encoded protein is CASSFEGAQNGELFF.

The CDR3 is CASSLGGEGYNEQFF. Here the CDR3 DNA reads TGTGCCAGCAGCTTAGGTGGGGAAGGATACAATGAGCAGTTCTTC. This rearrangement joins TRBV7-2 to TRBJ2-1, with unresolved D. Per the germline V gene, CDR1 is SGHTA and CDR2 is FQGNSA. With 1 base removed from V and 4 bases from J, the gap between germline ends came to 11 bases. The CDR3 is 15 amino acids.

As regards this clonotype: Possible read error: a much larger clone is one base away. In DNA, the CDR3 is TGTGCCAGCAGTTACTCGAAGACCCAGTACTTC. Amino acids: CASSYSKTQYF. The J gene is TRBJ2-5, the V gene TRBV6-6; D is ambiguous. CDR3 length equals 11 residues. The germline V gene has CDR1 MNHNY and CDR2 SVGAGI (reference sequence). Trimming removed 0 bases from V and 6 bases from J, with 2 bases in between.

The V and J genes are TRBV12-3 or TRBV12-4 and TRBJ1-1; D remains ambiguous. There are 14 residues in the CDR3. V lost 2 bases to trimming and J lost 4 bases, with 11 bases between them. The DNA for the CDR3 is TGTGCCAGCAGTTTACGTCGGGGAGCCACTGAAGCTTTCTTT. It is translated as CASSLRRGATEAFF.

V gene TRBV12-3 or TRBV12-4 combines with J gene TRBJ1-1, with 9 bases lining up with TRBD1. The trim removed 5 bases at V and 0 bases at J, leaving 7 bases unmatched. This CDR3 has 16 residues. The CDR3 here is CASSPGTGIMNTEAFF. In nucleotides, the CDR3 is TGTGCCAGCAGTCCGGGGACAGGGATCATGAACACTGAAGCTTTCTTT.

In this sample, this clonotype turned up a few times. The V call is TRBV4-1, the J call TRBJ2-7; 9 nucleotides agree with TRBD1. Germline-derived CDR1 and CDR2 are MGHRA and YSYEKL. CDR3 length: 15 amino acids. Unmatched junction bases numbered 4, after V lost 1 base and J lost 3 bases. This chain's CDR3 is CASSQGRTGDYEQYF. CDR3 bases: TGCGCCAGCAGCCAAGGCCGGACAGGGGACTACGAGCAGTACTTC.

This clonotype has a handful of counts. The V gene is TRBV6-1, the J gene TRBJ2-3; TRBD1 is a possible D gene (6 bases). From germline, CDR1 is MNHNS and CDR2 SASEGT. V was shortened by 8 bases and J by 6 bases, with 12 bases between the two germline ends. There are 12 residues in the CDR3. CDR3 bases: TGTGCCAGCGGACAGTCCGTTGATACGCAGTATTTT. It yields the protein CASGQSVDTQYF.

This clonotype was counted between two and nine times. The chain's CDR3 is CASSLADTTNSPLHF. CDR3 coding DNA: TGTGCCAGCAGCTTGGCAGACACCACTAATTCACCCCTCCACTTT. The genes are TRBV7-9 and TRBJ1-6, with D unresolved. CDR1 and CDR2 from the germline V gene are SEHNR and FQNEAQ (reference sequence). This CDR3 has 15 residues. V was shortened by 3 bases and J by 6 bases, with 12 bases between the two germline ends.

The chain combines TRBV7-9 with TRBJ2-1, with TRBD2 as a possible D gene (5 bases). Per germline, CDR1 SEHNR and CDR2 FQNEAQ (reference sequence). This CDR3 has 15 amino acids. V shed 5 bases and J shed 7 bases, with 18 bases lying between them. The CDR3, as DNA: TGTGCCAGCAGCGGTACTAGTCCGAGTAATAATGAGCAGTTCTTC. This sequence encodes CASSGTSPSNNEQFF.

V gene TRBV6-6 combines with J gene TRBJ2-5; D tentatively fits TRBD1 or TRBD2 (5 bases each). The J call may be wrong; the DNA end is better matched by TRBJ2-1. The CDR3 length is 13 residues. Germline lookup yields CDR1 MNHNY and CDR2 SVGAGI (reference sequence). The CDR3 here is CASTGLVMNEQFF. Written as DNA, the CDR3 is TGTGCCAGCACGGGGCTAGTAATGAATGAGCAGTTCTTC.

The gene calls are TRBV3-1 and TRBJ2-1; D gene unclear. Per germline, CDR1 LGHDT and CDR2 YNNKEL (reference sequence). The CDR3 sequence is 13 residues long. The ends were cut back, 4 bases at V and 4 bases at J, with 8 bases in the middle. The CDR3 region is CASSPNRYNEQFF. The CDR3 DNA reads as TGTGCCAGCAGCCCTAACAGATACAATGAGCAGTTCTTC.

The V gene is TRBV11-2, the J gene TRBJ1-2; no firm D call. Germline CDR1 is SGHAT and CDR2 is FQNNGV. V was shortened by 5 bases and J by 4 bases, with 14 bases between the two germline ends. The length of the CDR3 is 14 residues. In DNA, the CDR3 is TGTGCCAGCAGCCCCACCGGAGCGTTCTATGGCTACACCTTC. This gives the protein CASSPTGAFYGYTF. Drawing the rest from reference TRBV11-2 and TRBJ1-2, the complete variable domain is EAGVAQSPRYKIIEKRQSVAFWCNPISGHATLYWYQQILGQGPKLLIQFQNNGVVDDSQLPKDRFSAERLKGVDSTLKIQPAKLEDSAVYLCASSPTGAFYGYTFGSGTRLTVV.

There are a few counts of this clonotype. The chain combines TRBV15 with TRBJ2-3, with D possibly being TRBD2 (6 bases). The V gene lost 1 base and the J gene lost 5 bases, with 22 bases spanning the gap. There are 18 residues in the CDR3. Germline CDR1 is LNHNV and CDR2 is YYDKDF (reference sequence). DNA for the CDR3: TGTGCCACCAGCAGAGGCTGGGGGGAGCGGGTTACCGAAGATACGCAGTATTTT. Protein sequence: CATSRGWGERVTEDTQYF.

In this sample, this clonotype turned up a few times. The chain is built from TRBV20-1 and TRBJ2-4; maybe TRBD2 (5 bases). Between the trimmed V and J ends, which lost 0 bases and 0 bases, there was a span of 9 bases. This CDR3 contains 15 residues. Germline values: CDR1 DFQATT, CDR2 SNEGSKA (reference sequence). CDR3 sequence reads: CSAREPGIAKNIQYF. As DNA, the CDR3 is TGCAGTGCTAGAGAACCGGGGATAGCCAAAAACATTCAGTACTTC.

This clonotype appeared a few times. The chain recombines TRBV5-1 with TRBJ1-2; D might be TRBD1 (6 bases). CDR1 and CDR2 (germline): SGHRS, YFSETQ. Trimming stripped 4 bases from V and 8 bases from J, with 18 bases between. The CDR3 totals 14 residues. CDR3 sequence reads: CASSPQGMGLGYTF. The CDR3 DNA reads TGCGCCAGCAGCCCACAGGGTATGGGATTAGGCTACACCTTC.

Of note for this clonotype: The junction departs from the called germline gene at one end, perhaps through a read error. The rearrangement uses TRBV2 and TRBJ2-3; 7 bases map to TRBD1. Germline CDR1 is SNHLY and CDR2 is FYNNEI. This CDR3 spans 15 amino acids. The CDR3 nucleotides read TGTGCCCGCAGCGCAGACAGGGCTGGCACAGATACGCAGTATTTT. It is translated as CARSADRAGTDTQYF.

This clonotype was seen more than once but under ten times. The chain joins TRBV7-2 to TRBJ2-3; D perhaps matches TRBD2 (6 bases). The germline V gene has CDR1 SGHTA and CDR2 FQGNSA. The CDR3 is 15 amino acids. Trimming stripped 10 bases from V and 3 bases from J, with 20 bases between. The CDR3 nucleotides read TGTGCCACTACAAAGAGGCGGGATTTAACAGATACGCAGTATTTT. Residues: CATTKRRDLTDTQYF.

This clonotype turned up a few times. This chain joins TRBV7-2 and TRBJ2-2; 10 nucleotides agree with TRBD2. The V and J ends lost 0 bases and 5 bases, in that order; junction bases with no gene match: 0. CDR1 is SGHTA and CDR2 is FQGNSA in the germline V gene. CDR3 size: 15 residues. CDR3 in DNA: TGTGCCAGCAGCTTAGCAGCGGGAGGGACCGGGGAGCTGTTTTTT. It is translated as CASSLAAGGTGELFF.

This clonotype was counted a few times. This chain links TRBV7-9 with TRBJ1-1; D is ambiguous. V was clipped by 7 bases and J by 1 base, with 4 bases between them. Germline CDR1 is SEHNR and CDR2 is FQNEAQ (reference sequence). The CDR3 runs to 11 residues. The CDR3 DNA reads TGTGCCAGCACGGAGAACACTGAAGCTTTCTTT. Amino acids: CASTENTEAFF.